This section outlines one T cell receptor beta chain sequence together with its context. Its antigen is unknown. The data were taken from a study of cytomegalovirus exposure and HLA in healthy donors. Study results and limitations: Altogether, around 160 TCR beta chains were recorded as cytomegalovirus-associated. Reported results showed that the classifier diagnosed cytomegalovirus status with high specificity and sensitivity.

Clones were read by immunoSEQ multiplex PCR, and TCRdb kept only the in-frame ones, dropping some. Of 59,000 or so clones in the sample, approximately 89% are singletons; the top ten hold 15%. This CDR3 is built from 14 residues. V dropped 5 bases and J dropped 3; count of bases not matched to a gene: 5. Germline CDR1 is ENHRY and CDR2 is SYGVKD. Sequenced input: PBMCs. This TCR derives from a woman in her late teens or twenties in good health and CMV-seronegative. The chain couples TRBV10-3 to TRBJ2-7; 9 bases line up with TRBD1. CDR3 amino acids: CAISKTGGHYEQYF. The DNA for the CDR3 is TGTGCCATCAGTAAGACAGGGGGACACTACGAGCAGTACTTC.